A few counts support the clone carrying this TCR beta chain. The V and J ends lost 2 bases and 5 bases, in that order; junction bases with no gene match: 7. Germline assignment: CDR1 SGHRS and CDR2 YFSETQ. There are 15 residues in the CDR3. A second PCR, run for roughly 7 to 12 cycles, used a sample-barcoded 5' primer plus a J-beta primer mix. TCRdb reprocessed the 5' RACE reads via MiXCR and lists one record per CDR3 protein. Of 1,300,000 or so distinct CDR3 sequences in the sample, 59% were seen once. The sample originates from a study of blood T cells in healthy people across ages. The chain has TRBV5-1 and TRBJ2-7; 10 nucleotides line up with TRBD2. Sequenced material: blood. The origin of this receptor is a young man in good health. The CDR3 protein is CASSFSGRALDEQYF. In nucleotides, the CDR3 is TGCGCCAGCAGCTTCAGCGGGAGGGCCCTCGACGAGCAGTACTTC.